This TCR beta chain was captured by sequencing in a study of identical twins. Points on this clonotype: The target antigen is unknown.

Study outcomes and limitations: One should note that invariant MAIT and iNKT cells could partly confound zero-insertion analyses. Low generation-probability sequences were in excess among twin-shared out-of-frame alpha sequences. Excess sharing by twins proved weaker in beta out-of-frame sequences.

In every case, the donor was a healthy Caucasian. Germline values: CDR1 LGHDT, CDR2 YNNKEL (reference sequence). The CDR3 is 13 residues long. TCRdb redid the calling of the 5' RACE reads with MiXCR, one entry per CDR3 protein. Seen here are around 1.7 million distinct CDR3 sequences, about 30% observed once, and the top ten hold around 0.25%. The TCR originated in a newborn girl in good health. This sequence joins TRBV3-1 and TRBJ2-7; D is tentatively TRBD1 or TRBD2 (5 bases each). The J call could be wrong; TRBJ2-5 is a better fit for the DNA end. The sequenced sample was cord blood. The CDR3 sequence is CASNRGHQETQYF. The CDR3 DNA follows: TGTGCCAGCAACCGGGGACACCAAGAGACCCAGTACTTC.